The 24 T cell receptor beta chains reported below all come from one sample, sequenced in a study of OX40 agonist ivuxolimab in advanced cancers. Sequenced by immunoSEQ multiplex PCR; TCRdb stores in-frame clones only, minus some. The repertoire holds over 70,000 clones, with under 95% as singletons. The specimen comprised CD4+ or CD8+ T cells sorted from blood, sampled in a trial of the OX40 agonist ivuxolimab. These receptors all stem from an adult with an advanced solid tumor such as melanoma, head and neck, liver or kidney cancer.

The genes are TRBV5-1 and TRBJ2-3; 7 positions agree with TRBD1. This CDR3 spans 13 amino acids. CDR1 SGHRS and CDR2 YFSETQ come from the germline V gene. V trimming: 4 bases; J trimming: 5 bases; junction bases outside the gene matches: 4. The CDR3 reads CASSHQGEDTQYF. The DNA for the CDR3 is TGCGCCAGCAGCCATCAGGGGGAAGATACGCAGTATTTT.

The chain is built from TRBV27 and TRBJ2-7; 11 bases line up with TRBD2. The CDR3 spans 17 residues. Germline V gene lookup returns CDR1 MNHEY and CDR2 SMNVEV (reference sequence). V trimming: 3 bases; J trimming: 0 bases; junction bases outside the gene matches: 7. CDR3 loop: CASSLDLTSGNSYEQYF. CDR3 DNA sequence: TGTGCCAGCAGTTTGGATTTGACTAGCGGGAACTCCTACGAGCAGTACTTC.

This chain's CDR3 is CASSSLGPSGNTIYF. CDR3 DNA sequence: TGTGCCAGCAGCTCTTTGGGCCCCTCTGGAAACACCATATATTTT. V is TRBV12-1 and J is TRBJ1-3; the D call TRBD1 from the table was never checked on the DNA. TRBV12-1 is annotated as a pseudogene. The CDR3 extends over 15 amino acids.

The rearrangement joins TRBV27 to TRBJ2-4, with 8 positions matching TRBD1. The CDR3 runs 15 residues. V shed 5 bases, J shed 2 bases, and the junction held 5 bases outside the gene matches. Germline-derived CDR1 and CDR2 are MNHEY and SMNVEV (reference sequence). CDR3 coding DNA: TGTGCCAGCAGTATAAACAGGGGGACCAAAAACATTCAGTACTTC. This encodes CASSINRGTKNIQYF.

This rearrangement joins TRBV4-1 to TRBJ2-1; 10 bases agree with TRBD2. The CDR3 runs 16 residues. Germline CDR1 is MGHRA and CDR2 is YSYEKL. V lost 0 bases to trimming and J lost 8 bases; unmatched junction nucleotides: 7. The CDR3 DNA follows: TGCGCCAGCAGCCAAGACCCAGCGGGGGGGCCGTATGAGCAGTTCTTC. It encodes CASSQDPAGGPYEQFF.

The chain employs TRBV4-3 and TRBJ2-1, with 7 positions matching TRBD1. Germline V gene lookup returns CDR1 LGHNA and CDR2 YSLEER. The CDR3 has 16 amino acids. The J segment lost 5 bases and the V segment lost 0 bases, leaving 7 bases of the junction unmatched. This chain's CDR3 is CASSQERDRANNEQFF. The CDR3 DNA reads as TGCGCCAGCAGCCAAGAACGTGACAGGGCAAACAATGAGCAGTTCTTC.

The V and J genes are TRBV2 and TRBJ2-7; possibly TRBD2 for D (6 bases). Germline V gives CDR1 SNHLY, CDR2 FYNNEI. The CDR3 totals 15 residues. V lost 8 bases and J 2 bases, leaving 19 bases between the germline ends. The CDR3 reads CASGEEITAAYEQYF. CDR3 DNA sequence: TGTGCCAGCGGGGAGGAGATTACAGCTGCCTACGAGCAGTACTTC. The full variable domain, with the rest looked up from reference TRBV2 and TRBJ2-7, is EPEVTQTPSHQVTQMGQEVILRCVPISNHLYFYWYRQILGQKVEFLVSFYNNEISEKSEIFDDQFSVERPDGSNFTLKIRSTKLEDSAMYFCASGEEITAAYEQYFGPGTRLTVT.

The chain uses TRBV6-1 and TRBJ1-3; no clear D. This CDR3 spans 14 amino acids. The germline CDR1 and CDR2 sequences are MNHNS and SASEGT. Trimming removed 10 bases from V and 0 bases from J, with 13 bases in between. The CDR3 DNA is TGTGCCACAGAGAGAGGAGGCTCTGGAAACACCATATATTTT. Residues: CATERGGSGNTIYF.

This chain links TRBV6-5 with TRBJ1-4; the match to TRBD1 covers 9 bases. Germline loops: CDR1 MNHEY, CDR2 SVGAGI. The CDR3 consists of 15 residues. Germline trimming cut 8 bases from V and 7 bases from J; bases unmatched to any gene: 11. CDR3 amino acids: CASQKTGGAGEKLFF. CDR3 bases: TGTGCCAGCCAGAAAACAGGGGGCGCAGGTGAAAAACTGTTTTTT.

The sample holds one count of this clone. The V call is TRBV12-5, the J call TRBJ2-7; 10 nucleotides align to TRBD1. The V gene's germline CDR1 is LGHNT and CDR2 FRNRAP. This CDR3 region has 14 residues. The junction had 5 bases not matched to a gene; V was cut back by 7 bases and J by 2 bases. The CDR3 region is CASAPGTGAYEQYF. CDR3 nucleotide sequence: TGTGCTAGTGCCCCCGGGACAGGGGCCTACGAGCAGTACTTC.

The rearrangement uses TRBV2 and TRBJ2-7; D is possibly TRBD2 (5 bases). CDR1 and CDR2 from the germline V gene are SNHLY and FYNNEI. The CDR3 is 15 residues long. Between the trimmed V and J ends, which lost 1 base and 2 bases, there was a span of 12 bases. The CDR3 bases are TGTGCCAGCAGTGAAGGAAATAGCGACACCTACGAGCAGTACTTC. Protein: CASSEGNSDTYEQYF.

The chain couples TRBV28 to TRBJ2-1; 10 nucleotides match TRBD2. The CDR3 is made up of 16 amino acids. CDR1 and CDR2 from the germline V gene are MDHEN and SYDVKM. Trimming at V came to 5 bases and at J to 7 bases, leaving 11 bases not matched to a gene. The CDR3 here is CASSRGLADSSNEQFF. The CDR3 DNA is TGTGCCAGCAGTCGAGGACTAGCGGACTCTAGTAATGAGCAGTTCTTC.

The chain carries TRBV27 and TRBJ2-7, with a weak D call TRBD2 (6 bases). Germline CDR1 and CDR2: MNHEY and SMNVEV (reference sequence). The CDR3 consists of 16 residues. Trimming took off 5 bases at V and 0 bases at J, with 17 bases between the two ends. This CDR3 is CASSTTWEVGSYEQYF. The CDR3 nucleotides are TGTGCCAGCAGTACCACCTGGGAGGTTGGCTCCTACGAGCAGTACTTC.

The chain has TRBV29-1 and TRBJ2-1; 7 nucleotides line up with TRBD1. V lost 6 bases and J lost 8; bases outside the gene matches: 13. The CDR3 is made up of 14 amino acids. Germline-derived CDR1 and CDR2 are SQVTM and ANQGSEA. The CDR3 sequence is CSVPDRVGLDEQFF. DNA for the CDR3: TGCAGCGTGCCAGACAGGGTGGGCCTCGATGAGCAGTTCTTC.

This sequence joins TRBV28 and TRBJ2-5; 14 nucleotides agree with TRBD2. V was clipped by 4 bases and J by 4 bases; unmatched bases: 5. The germline CDR1 and CDR2 sequences are MDHEN and SYDVKM. The CDR3 has 16 residues. Written as DNA, the CDR3 is TGTGCCAGCAGTTGGGGACTAGCGGGAGCGGGAGAGACCCAGTACTTC. Its protein is CASSWGLAGAGETQYF.

The chain has TRBV25-1 and TRBJ2-7; D remains ambiguous. The CDR3 length is 11 residues. Between the trimmed V and J ends, which lost 7 bases and 3 bases, there was a span of 7 bases. Germline loops: CDR1 MGHDK, CDR2 SYGVNS. The CDR3 DNA is TGTGCCAGCATGGCGTACTACGAGCAGTACTTC. It yields the protein CASMAYYEQYF.

The chain recombines TRBV28 with TRBJ1-1; 11 nucleotides line up with TRBD1. CDR3 length: 15 amino acids. V was pared by 4 bases and J by 1 base, with 2 bases of the junction left unmatched. Germline-derived CDR1 and CDR2 are MDHEN and SYDVKM. The CDR3, as DNA: TGTGCCAGCAGTTGGACAGGGGGCACGAACACTGAAGCTTTCTTT. Protein sequence: CASSWTGGTNTEAFF.

This chain uses TRBV4-3 with TRBJ1-6; possible D gene TRBD1, 5 bases. V dropped 2 bases and J dropped 3 bases, with 8 bases sitting between them. The CDR3 contains 15 residues. CDR1 is LGHNA, CDR2 YSLEER, per germline. CDR3 protein: CASSQLDSYNSPLHF. The DNA for the CDR3 is TGCGCCAGCAGCCAACTTGACAGCTATAATTCACCCCTCCACTTT.

The CDR3 coding sequence is TGTGCCAGCAGTTTTAAGGGAAATTATAATTCACCCCTCCACTTT. This sequence encodes CASSFKGNYNSPLHF. V and J are TRBV27 and TRBJ1-6; the D is unclear. The CDR3 has 15 residues. V shed 3 bases and J shed 4 bases, with 10 bases lying between them. CDR1 and CDR2 from the germline V gene are MNHEY and SMNVEV (reference sequence).

The V and J genes are TRBV5-1 and TRBJ2-5, with 8 positions matching TRBD2. Germline trimming cut 0 bases from V and 2 bases from J; bases unmatched to any gene: 6. Germline CDR1 reads SGHRS; CDR2 reads YFSETQ. The CDR3 totals 16 residues. The CDR3 DNA follows: TGCGCCAGCAGCTTGGACGCAGCGGGGGCACAAGAGACCCAGTACTTC. Protein sequence: CASSLDAAGAQETQYF.

V is TRBV4-1 and J is TRBJ1-5; TRBD1 agrees at 7 bases. V was pared by 3 bases and J by 0 bases, with 8 bases of the junction left unmatched. The CDR3 contains 17 residues. The germline CDR1 and CDR2 sequences are MGHRA and YSYEKL. CDR3 sequence (DNA): TGCGCCAGCAGCCACGGGAGGGGGCTGAATAGCAATCAGCCCCAGCATTTT. This encodes CASSHGRGLNSNQPQHF.

This chain joins TRBV6-5 and TRBJ2-1; D not resolved. Germline CDR1 reads MNHEY; CDR2 reads SVGAGI. V was trimmed by 6 bases and J by 8 bases, leaving 17 bases between them. The CDR3 totals 14 residues. DNA for the CDR3: TGTGCCAGCAGCCAACAACGCCGGGCGTATGAGCAGTTCTTC. It is translated as CASSQQRRAYEQFF.

The genes are TRBV4-1 and TRBJ1-5; no clear D. The CDR3 is made up of 15 amino acids. Trimming took off 1 base at V and 0 bases at J, with 7 bases between the two ends. Germline-derived CDR1 and CDR2 are MGHRA and YSYEKL. CDR3 DNA: TGCGCCAGCAGCCAAGGCGCCTCTAGCAATCAGCCCCAGCATTTT. The encoded protein is CASSQGASSNQPQHF.

This clone appeared a single time. The V call is TRBV9, the J call TRBJ1-2, with no clear D. Trimming cost V 4 bases and J 0 bases, with 13 bases left between them. The CDR3 contains 15 residues. Germline CDR1 reads SGDLS; CDR2 reads YYNGEE. The chain's CDR3 is CASSSGRKSNYGYTF. In DNA form, the CDR3 reads TGTGCCAGCAGCTCCGGCAGGAAGTCTAACTATGGCTACACCTTC. Based on the CDR3 plus reference TRBV9 and TRBJ1-2, the full variable domain is DSGVTQTPKHLITATGQRVTLRCSPRSGDLSVYWYQQSLDQGLQFLIQYYNGEERAKGNILERFSAQQFPDLHSELNLSSLELGDSALYFCASSSGRKSNYGYTFGSGTRLTVV.